Presented here are 8 T cell receptor beta chains from one specimen sequenced in a study of T cells in Graves' hyperthyroidism and ophthalmopathy. Amplification yielded TCR beta CDR3 regions, with RNA transcripts as the source. The primer set for the first-round RT-PCR of the TCR CDR3 was HTBI. TCRdb reprocessed the multiplex PCR reads via MiXCR and lists one record per CDR3 protein. The table has some 490,000 distinct CDR3 sequences, approximately 16% seen once. Sequenced input: blood. The receptors originated from a young woman with Graves' ophthalmopathy.

This chain joins TRBV18 and TRBJ1-1; unclear D gene. V lost 6 bases, J lost 1 base, and 12 bases lay in between. Germline CDR1 reads KGHSH; CDR2 reads LQKENI. This CDR3 is built from 14 residues. CDR3 residues: CASSYFRENTEAFF. CDR3 DNA sequence: TGTGCCAGCTCGTATTTCCGGGAGAACACTGAAGCTTTCTTT.

J is TRBJ1-4 and V is TRBV20-1, with D possibly matching TRBD1 (5 bases). The germline V gene has CDR1 DFQATT and CDR2 SNEGSKA (reference sequence). The CDR3 length is 14 residues. The CDR3 region is CSHRGEEANEKLFF. CDR3 DNA sequence: TGCAGCCACCGGGGGGAAGAGGCTAATGAAAAACTGTTTTTT.

The V gene is TRBV24-1, the J gene TRBJ1-2; no clear D. Trimming shortened V by 3 bases and J by 10 bases, and 14 bases separated the two germline ends. Looked up from germline, CDR1 is KGHDR and CDR2 is SFDVKD. CDR3 length: 13 amino acids. CDR3 DNA sequence: TGTGCCACCAGTGATCCCCCGGGAGGTACCTACACCTTC. As protein: CATSDPPGGTYTF.

This clonotype was seen a handful of times. The rearrangement joins TRBV7-8 to TRBJ1-4; no reliable D call. CDR1 and CDR2 (germline): SGHVS, FQNEAQ. CDR3 length: 16 residues. The germline V and J ends were trimmed by 5 bases and 8 bases, with 21 bases remaining between them. The CDR3 reads CASSPVGLSVGEKLFF. The CDR3 bases are TGTGCCAGCAGCCCGGTTGGACTCTCAGTCGGAGAAAAACTGTTTTTT.

At least ten counts were recorded for this clonotype. This chain uses TRBV20-1 with TRBJ2-5; D is perhaps TRBD2 (6 bases). CDR1 and CDR2 from the germline V gene are DFQATT and SNEGSKA (reference sequence). Trimming removed 5 bases at V and 3 bases at J, with 13 bases between. CDR3 length: 13 residues. CDR3 DNA: TGCAGTGCTCCCCAGCGGGCGGAAGAGACCCAGTACTTC. Protein sequence: CSAPQRAEETQYF.

This clonotype was picked up one time. The rearrangement links TRBV11-3 to TRBJ1-2; tentative D call: TRBD1 (5 bases). This CDR3 is 13 amino acids long. Germline loops: CDR1 SGHNT, CDR2 YENEEA. V lost 1 base to trimming and J lost 7 bases, with 10 bases between them. CDR3: CASSLGGAAGYTF. The DNA of the CDR3 is TGTGCCAGCAGCTTAGGAGGGGCCGCTGGCTACACCTTC.

This clonotype was recorded at least ten times. V and J are TRBV6-2 or TRBV6-3 and TRBJ1-1, with 8 bases that match TRBD1. The J segment lost 3 bases and the V segment lost 0 bases, leaving 6 bases of the junction unmatched. Germline-derived CDR1 and CDR2 are MNHEY and SVGEGT. The CDR3 spans 16 residues. This CDR3 reads CASSYSGQAVDTEAFF. In DNA, the CDR3 is TGTGCCAGCAGTTACTCGGGACAGGCGGTGGACACTGAAGCTTTCTTT.

This clonotype was seen at least ten times. The chain links TRBV20-1 to TRBJ2-1; 7 positions agree with TRBD2. CDR3 length: 17 residues. Losses at the gene ends were 3 bases for V and 1 base for J; bases not matched to a gene: 12. Germline V gene sequence: CDR1 DFQATT, CDR2 SNEGSKA (reference sequence). The chain's CDR3 is CSARSVVGGTSYNEQFF. For the CDR3, the DNA is TGCAGTGCTAGGTCCGTAGTGGGAGGGACGTCCTACAATGAGCAGTTCTTC.